Described below is a single TCR beta chain sequence and its context. The entry originates in a study of cytomegalovirus exposure and HLA in healthy donors. The PCR was carried out with 60 Vbeta primers and 13 Jbeta primers. TCRdb keeps only in-frame clones here, not all; method: immunoSEQ multiplex PCR. The sample gives 150,000 to 200,000 clones, roughly 73% of which show up once; 2.5% to 3.5% is in the top ten. The sequencing sample was made of PBMCs. The sequence derives from a female donor in good health and CMV-seronegative.

The CDR3 region is CASSLEGQNTEAFF. CDR3 nucleotide sequence: TGTGCCAGCAGCTTGGAAGGACAGAACACTGAAGCTTTCTTT. The chain carries TRBV5-8 and TRBJ1-1; a possible D gene is TRBD1 (5 bases). The germline gives CDR1 SGHTS, CDR2 YDEGEE. Trimming removed 0 bases from V and 1 base from J, with 7 bases in between. This CDR3 contains 14 residues.